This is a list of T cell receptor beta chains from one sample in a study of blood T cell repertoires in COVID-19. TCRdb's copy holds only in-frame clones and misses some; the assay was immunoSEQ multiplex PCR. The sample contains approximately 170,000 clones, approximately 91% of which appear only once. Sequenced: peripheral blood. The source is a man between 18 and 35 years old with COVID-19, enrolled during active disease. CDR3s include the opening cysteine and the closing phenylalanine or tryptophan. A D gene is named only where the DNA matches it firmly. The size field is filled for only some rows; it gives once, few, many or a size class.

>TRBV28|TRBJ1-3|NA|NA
TGTGCCAGCAGTTCCCTCCAGGCAGGGACTGGAAACACCATATATTTT
CASSSLQAGTGNTIYF
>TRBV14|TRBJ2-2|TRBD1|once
TGTGCCAGCAGCCAGAGACAGGGGAACACCGGGGAGCTGTTTTTT
CASSQRQGNTGELFF
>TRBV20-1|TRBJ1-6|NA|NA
TGCAGTGCTAGTGCAGGGTATTCACCCCTCCACTTT
CSASAGYSPLHF
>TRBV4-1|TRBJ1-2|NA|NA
TGCGCCAGCAGCCAAGACAGGGCCGCCGGTGGCTACACCTTC
CASSQDRAAGGYTF
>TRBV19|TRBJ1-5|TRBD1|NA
TGTGCCAGTAGTGGTTGGACAGGTTATAGCAATCAGCCCCAGCATTTT
CASSGWTGYSNQPQHF
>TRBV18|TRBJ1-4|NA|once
TGTGCCAGCTCACCAGAACTCCGGGTCGGTAATGAAAAACTGTTTTTT
CASSPELRVGNEKLFF
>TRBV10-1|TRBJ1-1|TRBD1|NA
TGCGCCAGCCAGATAGGGTGTGTCTACCGGGACAGGGAAAGGACTGAAGCTTTCTTT
CASQIGCVYRDRERTEAFF
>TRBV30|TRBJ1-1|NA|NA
TGTGCCTGGAGTGAAGGGAGTCTGTTGGCTTTCTTT
CAWSEGSLLAFF
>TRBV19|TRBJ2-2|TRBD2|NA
TGTGCCAGTAGTATCCGACCGGGACTAGCGCTCACCGGGGAGCTGTTTTTT
CASSIRPGLALTGELFF
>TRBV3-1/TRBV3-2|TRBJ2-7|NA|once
TGTGCCAGCAGCCTCCTGCGGAGAGGGTACGAGCAGTACTTC
CASSLLRRGYEQYF
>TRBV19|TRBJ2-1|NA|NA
TGTGCCAGTAGCGGGAGAGCCTACAATGAGCAGTTCTTC
CASSGRAYNEQFF
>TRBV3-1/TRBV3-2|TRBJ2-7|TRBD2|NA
TGTGCCAGCAGCCGGGTAGCGGGAGGGCCGAACGAGCAGTACTTC
CASSRVAGGPNEQYF
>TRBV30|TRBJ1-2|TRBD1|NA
TGTGCCTGGGAACACAGGGGGCATAGCTATGGCTACACCTTC
CAWEHRGHSYGYTF
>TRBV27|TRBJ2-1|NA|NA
TGTGCCAGCAGTTTATCTGTGGGAGACGTCTACAATGAGCAGTTCTTC
CASSLSVGDVYNEQFF
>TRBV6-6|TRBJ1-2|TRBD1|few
TGTGCCAGCAGTTACGGCGGACAGGGTGACTATGGCTACACCTTC
CASSYGGQGDYGYTF